The clone carrying this T cell receptor beta chain showed up just a few times. What it binds is unknown. The data stem from a study of cytomegalovirus exposure and HLA in healthy donors. The donors were in the roughly 120-subject validation cohort; that cohort was separate from the roughly 680-subject first cohort. V lost 4 bases, J lost 6 bases, and 6 bases stayed unmatched. CDR3 length: 14 amino acids. Germline CDR1 and CDR2: MGHRA and YSYEKL. Measured with immunoSEQ multiplex PCR; TCRdb has only the in-frame clones, and not every one. The table lists under 200,000 clones, about 96% of them singletons. Study-level results: Cytomegalovirus status was reportedly diagnosed by the classifier with high specificity and sensitivity. Most observed TCR sequences were rare, whereas some public TCRs were detected in many donors. Specificity for CMV antigens was confirmed in vitro for a few of the CMV-associated chains.

Sequenced sample: PBMCs. The clonotype originates from a woman younger than 35 in good health and CMV-seronegative. V is TRBV4-1 and J is TRBJ2-1; 7 bases align to TRBD1. CDR3 loop: CASSRLGQSNEQFF. DNA for the CDR3: TGCGCCAGCAGCCGTTTGGGACAGAGCAATGAGCAGTTCTTC.